This T cell receptor beta chain was documented in a study of OX40 agonist ivuxolimab in advanced cancers. About the research overall: Two cutaneous melanoma patients and one hepatocellular carcinoma patient, three in all, had partial responses.

Concerning this clone: What it recognizes is unknown.

Using immunoSEQ multiplex PCR, the repertoire was profiled, and TCRdb retains in-frame clones only, with some absent. The sample shows 34,000 or so clones, about 89% of them seen only once. Sampling times: baseline, cycle 4 day 1, cycle 7 day 1. Study findings and constraints: A proportion of nonresponders additionally exhibited low normalized T-cell clonal expansion.

The clonotype was recovered from an adult with an advanced solid tumor such as melanoma, head and neck, liver or kidney cancer. The sample consisted of CD4+ or CD8+ T cells sorted from blood, taken in a trial of the OX40 agonist ivuxolimab.

CDR3 DNA: TGCAGCGTCGACGGGCTAGCGGGAGCCGGGGAGCTGTTTTTT. Translated, it gives CSVDGLAGAGELFF. This chain uses TRBV29-1 with TRBJ2-2; TRBD2 aligns across 10 bases. V lost 6 bases and J lost 6; bases outside the gene matches: 7. The CDR3 loop spans 14 amino acids. Germline values: CDR1 SQVTM, CDR2 ANQGSEA.